The present T cell receptor beta chain was sequenced within a study of post-analysis software for immune sequencing data. Study outcomes and limitations: Patients carried five TRBV segments more frequently than controls did, and TRBV5-6, TRBV5-1 and TRBV20-1 were among them.

Concerning this clonotype itself: The antigen remains undetermined.

The V gene end was trimmed by 3 bases and the J gene end by 4 bases; junction bases not matched to a gene: 8. CDR1 is LGHNA and CDR2 is YNFKEQ in the germline V gene. The CDR3 sequence is 16 residues long. Libraries were made from TCR beta cDNA, and they carried unique molecular identifiers. A single record per CDR3 protein comes from TCRdb applying MiXCR to the PCR reads. The data hold fewer than 850,000 distinct CDR3 sequences, with less than 35% observed a single time. The sample was blood. The source is a girl aged 10 to 17 with multiple sclerosis. This chain uses TRBV4-2 with TRBJ2-2, with 7 bases that match TRBD1. The CDR3 spells CASSQTRQGATGELFF. The CDR3 nucleotides read TGTGCCAGCAGCCAGACGAGACAGGGTGCCACCGGGGAGCTGTTTTTT.